The clone carrying this T cell receptor beta chain was counted ten times or more. The data were obtained in a study of shared clonotypes between healthy human individuals. Study in general: The plates for each donor numbered three CD4 naive, three CD4 memory, two CD8 naive and one CD8 memory.

Samples underwent the assay at deep level. Clones were sequenced by immunoSEQ multiplex PCR, and TCRdb holds only the in-frame ones, with some missing. The sample includes 1 million to 1.2 million clones, 77% of them seen just once. This sequence was found in a man aged 18 to 30 in good health. Some clones in this sample may be carry-over from other donors' samples. The sample comprised memory CD4+ T cells from PBMCs. Documented subset: CD45RA-negative fraction.

CDR3 coding DNA: TGTGCCAGCAGACAGGGAGTTTGGGGAAAACTGTTTTTT. Amino acid sequence: CASRQGVWGKLFF. This rearrangement joins TRBV27 to TRBJ1-4, with D possibly matching TRBD1 (6 bases). Germline V gene sequence: CDR1 MNHEY, CDR2 SMNVEV (reference sequence). Trimming stripped 6 bases from V and 10 bases from J, with 15 bases between. The CDR3 has 13 amino acids.